These 27 T cell receptor beta chains share one sample of origin, sequenced in a study of regulatory T cells in long-lasting Graves disease. Time point defined: newly diagnosed GD, antithyroid drugs for less than 3 months. With RNA extracted from PBMCs as input, the TCR library was made. Investigators prepared the TCR beta libraries by applying iRepertoire HTBI primers and Arm-PCR of CDR3 regions. Via MiXCR, TCRdb re-called the multiplex PCR reads, giving one row per CDR3 protein. The sample records 300,000 to 400,000 distinct CDR3 sequences, over 15% being singletons. The specimen was peripheral blood mononuclear cells (PBMCs), collected at new diagnosis, from a patient treated with antithyroid drugs. The receptors originated from a female donor with Graves disease.

This clonotype showed up many times. The genes are TRBV11-2 and TRBJ2-7; the D gene is possibly TRBD2 (7 bases). This CDR3 is built from 14 residues. V gave up 0 bases and J gave up 3 bases, with 9 bases separating them. CDR1 is SGHAT, CDR2 FQNNGV, per germline. The CDR3 reads CASSLEGGHYEQYF. CDR3 nucleotides: TGTGCCAGCAGCTTAGAGGGGGGGCACTACGAGCAGTACTTC. Combining the CDR3 with reference TRBV11-2 and TRBJ2-7 gives the whole variable domain EAGVAQSPRYKIIEKRQSVAFWCNPISGHATLYWYQQILGQGPKLLIQFQNNGVVDDSQLPKDRFSAERLKGVDSTLKIQPAKLEDSAVYLCASSLEGGHYEQYFGPGTRLTVT.

The CDR3 DNA is TGCGCCAGCAGCCCGTTACCAGCCTACGAGCAGTACTTC. Amino acid sequence: CASSPLPAYEQYF. The chain carries TRBV4-1 and TRBJ2-7, with D hard to call. Germline V gene sequence: CDR1 MGHRA, CDR2 YSYEKL. The V end was cut by 4 bases, the J end by 2 bases, with 9 bases between. The CDR3 spans 13 residues.

There are many counts of this clonotype. The chain is built from TRBV20-1 and TRBJ2-7; TRBD1 matches 8 bases. Germline CDR1 is DFQATT and CDR2 is SNEGSKA (reference sequence). This CDR3 has 14 residues. The V and J ends lost 2 bases and 1 base, in that order; junction bases with no gene match: 4. CDR3 nucleotides: TGCAGTGCTAGATCGGACAGGGCGTCCTACGAGCAGTACTTC. Protein product: CSARSDRASYEQYF.

Remarks on this clonotype: With a much larger clone just one base away, this may be a read error. The chain has TRBV29-1 and TRBJ2-1; TRBD2 agrees at 9 bases. The better agreement between TRBJ2-7 and the DNA end casts doubt on the J call. The CDR3 length is 17 residues. The V gene's germline CDR1 is SQVTM and CDR2 ANQGSEA. CDR3 coding DNA: TGCAGCGTTGCGGGGGAACGACTAGCGGAGAATTACAATGAGCAGTACTTC. This translates into CSVAGERLAENYNEQYF.

In its sample, this clonotype was seen many times. In DNA, the CDR3 is TGTGCCAGCAGCAAGAACAGGGGGCAAAGCACAGATACGCAGTATTTT. As protein: CASSKNRGQSTDTQYF. This sequence joins TRBV7-2 and TRBJ2-3; 9 nucleotides agree with TRBD1. V was clipped by 5 bases and J by 0 bases; unmatched bases: 6. This CDR3 spans 16 amino acids. The germline gives CDR1 SGHTA, CDR2 FQGNSA.

This clonotype was counted many times. The chain couples TRBV4-1 to TRBJ2-7; 7 nucleotides line up with TRBD2. The CDR3 is 15 amino acids. Unmatched junction bases numbered 7, after V lost 0 bases and J lost 5 bases. Germline V gene data show CDR1 as MGHRA and CDR2 as YSYEKL. For the CDR3, the DNA is TGCGCCAGCAGCCAAGACGGCGGGGGTATGGACGAGCAGTACTTC. This gives the protein CASSQDGGGMDEQYF.

Many counts were recorded for this clonotype. Sequence at one end of the junction differs from germline and may be a read error. The V call is TRBV10-2, the J call TRBJ2-1; no clear D gene. The germline V gene encodes CDR1 WSHSY and CDR2 SAAADI. CDR3 size: 13 residues. CDR3 sequence reads: CASSATSYNEQFF. The DNA of the CDR3 is TGTGCCAGCTCAGCGACCTCCTACAATGAGCAGTTCTTC.

A remark on this clonotype: A far larger clone is just one base off, so this is likely a read error. This sequence joins TRBV12-3 or TRBV12-4 and TRBJ2-3, with 7 bases aligning to TRBD1. Matching the DNA end better, TRBJ1-1 makes the J call doubtful. The CDR3 is made up of 14 amino acids. CDR3 protein: CASRPTGAWTGAFF. DNA of the CDR3: TGTGCCAGCAGACCCACAGGGGCATGGACTGGAGCTTTCTTT.

As for this clonotype: A much larger clonotype is one base distant, so this may be a read error. DNA for the CDR3: TGCAGTGCAAACCGTTACAATGAGCAGTACTTC. Protein sequence: CSANRYNEQYF. The chain links TRBV20-1 to TRBJ2-7, with D unclear. The CDR3 is 11 amino acids. CDR1 DFQATT and CDR2 SNEGSKA come from the germline V gene (reference sequence). Between the trimmed V and J ends, which lost 6 bases and 7 bases, there was a span of 13 bases.

This clonotype has ten or more counts. This chain links TRBV5-1 with TRBJ2-7; a weak D match, TRBD1 (6 bases). CDR1 is SGHRS and CDR2 is YFSETQ in the germline V gene. The CDR3 sequence is 13 residues long. Trimming removed 0 bases at V and 5 bases at J, with 9 bases between. CDR3: CASSLGTEHEQYF. CDR3 in DNA: TGCGCCAGCAGCTTGGGGACAGAACACGAGCAGTACTTC. Full variable domain (rest looked up from reference TRBV5-1 and TRBJ2-7): KAGVTQTPRYLIKTRGQQVTLSCSPISGHRSVSWYQQTPGQGLQFLFEYFSETQRNKGNFPGRFSGRQFSNSRSEMNVSTLELGDSALYLCASSLGTEHEQYFGPGTRLTVT.

This clonotype came up many times. J is TRBJ1-4 and V is TRBV2, with D perhaps TRBD1 (5 bases). The germline V gene has CDR1 SNHLY and CDR2 FYNNEI. The CDR3 length is 16 residues. V dropped 6 bases and J dropped 4 bases, with 18 bases sitting between them. CDR3 protein: CASSPGDRADNEKLFF. The CDR3 nucleotides read TGTGCCAGCAGCCCCGGGGACCGAGCAGATAATGAAAAACTGTTTTTT. Based on the CDR3 plus reference TRBV2 and TRBJ1-4, the full variable domain is EPEVTQTPSHQVTQMGQEVILRCVPISNHLYFYWYRQILGQKVEFLVSFYNNEISEKSEIFDDQFSVERPDGSNFTLKIRSTKLEDSAMYFCASSPGDRADNEKLFFGSGTQLSVL.

V gene TRBV18 combines with J gene TRBJ2-3; D perhaps matches TRBD2 (6 bases). Looked up from germline, CDR1 is KGHSH and CDR2 is LQKENI. V gave up 2 bases and J gave up 2 bases, with 14 bases separating them. This CDR3 contains 16 residues. The CDR3 nucleotides are TGTGCCAGCTCACCATCCGGGAGAAGTCCCACAGATACGCAGTATTTT. Protein: CASSPSGRSPTDTQYF.

This clonotype was observed many times. This chain links TRBV20-1 with TRBJ2-1, with 11 bases that match TRBD1. V was pared by 2 bases and J by 8 bases, with 5 bases of the junction left unmatched. CDR1 and CDR2 from the germline V gene are DFQATT and SNEGSKA (reference sequence). The length of the CDR3 is 14 residues. The chain's CDR3 is CSARRGQGVDEQFF. CDR3 nucleotide sequence: TGCAGTGCTAGAAGGGGACAGGGGGTCGATGAGCAGTTCTTC.

This clonotype was counted many times. The V call is TRBV5-1, the J call TRBJ1-1; TRBD1 might be the D (5 bases). CDR1 is SGHRS, CDR2 YFSETQ, per germline. There are 12 residues in the CDR3. The germline V and J ends were trimmed by 4 bases and 4 bases, with 8 bases remaining between them. CDR3 amino acids: CASSPGFTEAFF. Written as DNA, the CDR3 is TGCGCCAGCAGCCCAGGGTTCACTGAAGCTTTCTTT.

The chain employs TRBV5-1 and TRBJ1-5; possibly TRBD1 for D (5 bases). V was clipped by 4 bases and J by 3 bases, with 14 bases between them. CDR3 length equals 15 residues. The germline CDR1 and CDR2 sequences are SGHRS and YFSETQ. The chain's CDR3 is CASSPDTGYNQPQHF. Written as DNA, the CDR3 is TGCGCCAGCAGCCCTGACACAGGTTACAATCAGCCCCAGCATTTT.

At least ten counts were recorded for this clonotype. The J gene is TRBJ2-5, the V gene TRBV27; D is perhaps TRBD1 (6 bases). Trimming cost V 5 bases and J 4 bases, with 23 bases left between them. The V gene's germline CDR1 is MNHEY and CDR2 SMNVEV (reference sequence). The CDR3 loop spans 17 amino acids. CDR3 region: CASSQNDRSPTGETQYF. The CDR3 region has the DNA TGTGCCAGCAGTCAGAACGACAGGTCGCCTACCGGAGAGACCCAGTACTTC.

The rearrangement links TRBV19 to TRBJ1-2, with unresolved D. The CDR3 has 13 amino acids. CDR1 is LNHDA, CDR2 SQIVND, per germline (reference sequence). The V end lost 3 bases, the J end lost 5 bases, and 10 bases lay between the germline ends. CDR3 sequence reads: CASSIIDQYGYTF. The DNA for the CDR3 is TGTGCCAGTAGTATCATCGACCAGTATGGCTACACCTTC.

This clonotype occurred a few times. The CDR3 does not end in the conserved phenylalanine or tryptophan, so this is likely a read error. The gene calls are TRBV11-2 and TRBJ2-5; D possibly uses TRBD1 or TRBD2 (5 bases each). The V end was cut by 5 bases, the J end by 7 bases, with 26 bases between. Germline values: CDR1 SGHAT, CDR2 FQNNGV. This CDR3 spans 17 amino acids. The CDR3 region is CASSRITPGPEIGTQYS. The DNA for the CDR3 is TGTGCCAGCAGCCGCATCACGCCGGGACCCGAGATCGGGACCCAGTACTCC.

J is TRBJ2-6 and V is TRBV7-3, with 7 bases lining up with TRBD1. This CDR3 contains 18 residues. CDR1 is SGHTA, CDR2 FQGTGA, per germline. Losses at the gene ends were 5 bases for V and 4 bases for J; bases not matched to a gene: 14. CDR3 protein: CASSPKGAPGAGANVLTF. CDR3 coding DNA: TGTGCCAGCAGCCCTAAGGGGGCCCCCGGTGCCGGGGCCAACGTCCTGACTTTC.

Turning to this clonotype: A far larger clone is one nucleotide away, so this likely arose from a read error. The rearrangement uses TRBV28 and TRBJ2-7, with D possibly being TRBD1 (8 bases). V shed 0 bases and J shed 7 bases, with 16 bases lying between them. Germline V CDR1 and CDR2: MDHEN, SYDVKM. The CDR3 covers 15 residues. The CDR3 region has the DNA TGTGCCAGCAGTTTATGGGACAGGGAGGGCAATGAGCAGTACTTC. Residues: CASSLWDREGNEQYF.

Ten or more counts support this clonotype. The chain employs TRBV6-1 and TRBJ2-7, with TRBD2 identical over 9 bases. Germline V gene lookup returns CDR1 MNHNS and CDR2 SASEGT. The length of the CDR3 is 13 residues. J was trimmed by 5 bases and V by 7 bases; bases with no gene match: 6. The CDR3 coding sequence is TGTGCCAGCACGGGGACTAGCAGGAACGAGCAGTACTTC. Its protein product is CASTGTSRNEQYF.

This clonotype was seen ten or more times. This rearrangement joins TRBV19 to TRBJ2-7; D may match TRBD1 or TRBD2 (7 bases each). The CDR3 loop spans 15 amino acids. The V end was cut by 9 bases, the J end by 1 base, with 19 bases between. CDR1 LNHDA and CDR2 SQIVND come from the germline V gene (reference sequence). The CDR3 nucleotides read TGTGCCAGCAGAACAGGGGCGGGAGAATCCTACGAGCAGTACTTC. Its protein product is CASRTGAGESYEQYF.

This clonotype was observed a few times. This chain links TRBV5-1 with TRBJ2-5; no reliable D call. The CDR3 is 13 residues long. V was pared by 0 bases and J by 2 bases, with 5 bases between. Germline CDR1 SGHRS, CDR2 YFSETQ. As DNA, the CDR3 is TGCGCCAGCAGCTTGGGGGTACAAGAGACCCAGTACTTC. Its translation: CASSLGVQETQYF.

The CDR3 loop is CASSLREGAYNEQFF. The CDR3 region has the DNA TGTGCCAGCAGTTTGAGGGAGGGCGCATACAATGAGCAGTTCTTC. The chain uses TRBV27 and TRBJ2-1, with 7 bases lining up with TRBD2. The V segment lost 3 bases and the J segment 4 bases; nucleotides outside the gene matches: 6. The CDR3 is 15 residues long. Germline V gene lookup returns CDR1 MNHEY and CDR2 SMNVEV (reference sequence).

Ten or more counts support this clonotype. The chain recombines TRBV6-1 with TRBJ2-3; D gene uncertain. This CDR3 is built from 17 residues. The V gene lost 7 bases and the J gene lost 1 base, with 21 bases spanning the gap. The germline V gene has CDR1 MNHNS and CDR2 SASEGT. This chain's CDR3 is CASTLYGRYEGTDTQYF. The CDR3 DNA reads TGTGCCAGCACCCTCTATGGGCGGTACGAAGGCACAGATACGCAGTATTTT.

This clonotype was seen at least ten times. The chain has TRBV28 and TRBJ1-1; 9 bases map to TRBD1. Per germline, CDR1 MDHEN and CDR2 SYDVKM. The CDR3 is 17 amino acids. V lost 0 bases to trimming and J lost 1 base; unmatched junction nucleotides: 6. This CDR3 is CASSLWGTGMRNTEAFF. The CDR3 region has the DNA TGTGCCAGCAGTTTATGGGGGACAGGGATGAGGAACACTGAAGCTTTCTTT.

A note on this clonotype: A read error is likely, as this CDR3 ends without the conserved phenylalanine or tryptophan. The DNA is left out, because the CDR3 cannot be placed on it with certainty; the CDR3 is given as TCRdb lists it. This sequence joins TRBV30 and TRBJ1-1. Both ends counted, the CDR3 spans 13 residues. The germline V gene has CDR1 GTSNPN and CDR2 SVGIG (reference sequence). The CDR3 here is CAWSQRATNEGFV.